This TCR beta chain was found in a study of response to subunit inactivated influenza vaccine. Whole-study findings and limits: Authors suggested few new T cells are recruited by each seasonal influenza vaccination.

With regard to this clonotype: Its antigen is as yet unknown.

J lost 1 base, V lost 1 base, and 5 bases had no gene match. CDR3 size: 18 residues. CDR1 and CDR2 from the germline V gene are SNHLY and FYNNEI. MiXCR was run by TCRdb on the RT-PCR reads, yielding one entry per CDR3 protein. Of roughly 780,000 distinct CDR3 sequences in the sample, around 20% were seen once. The genes are TRBV2 and TRBJ2-4; 12 nucleotides align to TRBD2. The TCR sequence derives from a man aged 50-59 years who received an inactivated influenza vaccine. Sequencing was performed on PBMCs from blood, taken roughly 5 days after vaccination. The CDR3 sequence is CASSEGTSGKRAKNIQYF. The CDR3, as DNA: TGTGCCAGCAGTGAAGGGACTAGCGGGAAGAGGGCCAAAAACATTCAGTACTTC.